This TCR beta chain stems from a study of T-cell memory formation after mild COVID-19. As for the study in general: TCR clusters were mostly confined to one donor each.

General study results and limits: Contracting CD8+ clones were enriched in EMRA, CD4+ mainly in CM and EM. Confirmation of SARS-CoV-2 specificity was lacking for second-wave clones peaking day 37.

Using constant-segment primers, 5'RACE produced TCR alpha and TCR beta cDNA libraries carrying sample barcodes and UMIs. TCRdb re-called the 5' RACE reads through MiXCR, storing one row per CDR3 protein. The sample yields more than 450,000 distinct CDR3 sequences, under 20% seen once. On this clonotype: Antigen unknown.

V trimming: 4 bases; J trimming: 15 bases; junction bases outside the gene matches: 9. This CDR3 spans 12 amino acids. From germline, CDR1 is MNHEY and CDR2 SVGAGI. The genes are TRBV6-5 and TRBJ2-1, with 7 bases fitting TRBD1. This sequence originates from an adult woman who had mild COVID-19 (a few samples of this study predate the infection). Cell type and time point are not known. Source material: PBMCs or a T cell subset sorted from them (not recorded which). This CDR3 reads CASSLSRQGWFF. In nucleotides, the CDR3 is TGTGCCAGCAGTTTATCCCGACAGGGCTGGTTCTTC.